Listed here are 26 T cell receptor beta chains from one sample, sequenced in a study of shared clonotypes between healthy human individuals. Assay used: immunoSEQ multiplex PCR; TCRdb lists only in-frame clones, some missing. The table has approximately 1.9 million clones, about 93% seen once. CD45RO-negative CD8 cells positively selected for CCR7 made up the naive population, which excluded terminally differentiated effector memory CD45RA+ cells. Sequencing input: naive CD8+ T cells from PBMCs. The receptors shown here come from a man in his late teens or twenties in good health. Some clones in this sample may be carry-over from other donors' samples.

The chain links TRBV4-3 to TRBJ2-5; D is possibly TRBD1 (6 bases). Per germline, CDR1 LGHNA and CDR2 YSLEER. V was clipped by 4 bases and J by 5 bases, with 11 bases between them. The CDR3 has 13 residues. This CDR3 reads CASSLGARETQYF. Here the CDR3 DNA reads TGCGCCAGCAGCCTGGGGGCGCGGGAGACCCAGTACTTC.

The chain links TRBV6-1 to TRBJ1-5; 7 bases align to TRBD1. Trimming took 7 bases from V and 4 from J; bases not matched to a gene: 10. CDR3 size: 15 residues. In germline, CDR1 is MNHNS, CDR2 SASEGT. In DNA, the CDR3 is TGTGCCAGCACTCCACATAGGGGGCGAAATCAGCCCCAGCATTTT. Protein: CASTPHRGRNQPQHF.

The V gene is TRBV7-9, the J gene TRBJ2-7; the match to TRBD1 covers 7 bases. The CDR3 extends over 16 amino acids. Looked up from germline, CDR1 is SEHNR and CDR2 is FQNEAQ (reference sequence). V lost 4 bases and J lost 7; bases outside the gene matches: 16. CDR3 region: CASSSGQSLRVREQYF. CDR3 DNA: TGTGCCAGCAGCTCGGGACAGAGCCTACGAGTACGGGAGCAGTACTTC.

Concerning this clone: This sample includes further DNA sequences coding for the same CDR3. The chain joins TRBV7-9 to TRBJ2-7; D remains unclear. V shed 3 bases and J shed 0 bases, with 6 bases lying between them. Germline V CDR1 and CDR2: SEHNR, FQNEAQ (reference sequence). This CDR3 contains 13 residues. CDR3 region: CASSLSHSYEQYF. CDR3 DNA: TGTGCCAGCAGCTTGAGCCACTCCTACGAGCAGTACTTC.

The chain carries TRBV7-9 and TRBJ2-5, with 7 bases fitting TRBD1. CDR1 SEHNR and CDR2 FQNEAQ come from the germline V gene (reference sequence). V dropped 5 bases and J dropped 5; count of bases not matched to a gene: 11. This CDR3 is built from 15 residues. CDR3: CASSQRDSRGETQYF. The CDR3 DNA sequence: TGTGCCAGCAGCCAGAGGGACAGTAGGGGTGAGACCCAGTACTTC.

V usage is TRBV4-3 and J usage is TRBJ1-2; D is uncertain. Germline V gives CDR1 LGHNA, CDR2 YSLEER. V dropped 3 bases and J dropped 0 bases, with 20 bases sitting between them. The CDR3 is 18 residues long. The CDR3 sequence is CASSHSKRPDPTNYGYTF. Here the CDR3 DNA reads TGCGCCAGCAGCCACTCGAAACGGCCAGACCCCACTAACTATGGCTACACCTTC.

The chain has TRBV18 and TRBJ1-1, with 10 bases identical to TRBD1. Trimming cost V 6 bases and J 7 bases; bases outside gene matches: 5. Per the germline V gene, CDR1 is KGHSH and CDR2 is LQKENI. The CDR3 runs 13 residues. The CDR3 protein is CASSSDRGHEAFF. The CDR3, as DNA: TGTGCCAGCTCGTCTGACAGGGGGCATGAAGCTTTCTTT.

As concerns this clone: The identical CDR3 is also encoded by other nucleotide sequences in the sample. The genes are TRBV6-5 and TRBJ2-2; a weak D match, TRBD1 (5 bases). The V gene's germline CDR1 is MNHEY and CDR2 SVGAGI. V lost 0 bases, J lost 6 bases, and 8 bases lay in between. The CDR3 has 14 amino acids. The CDR3 DNA reads as TGTGCCAGCAGTTACTCAAGGGGATCCGGGGAGCTGTTTTTT. It encodes CASSYSRGSGELFF.

The chain recombines TRBV25-1 with TRBJ1-1, with a tentative D call TRBD1 (5 bases). The germline CDR1 and CDR2 sequences are MGHDK and SYGVNS. The length of the CDR3 is 15 residues. V was shortened by 5 bases and J by 4 bases, with 17 bases between the two germline ends. The CDR3 loop reads CASSPAGTVFTEAFF. The CDR3 nucleotides read TGTGCCAGCAGTCCCGCCGGGACGGTATTCACTGAAGCTTTCTTT.

The chain recombines TRBV19 with TRBJ2-7; D is unresolved. Germline V gives CDR1 LNHDA, CDR2 SQIVND (reference sequence). This CDR3 contains 13 residues. The V end was cut by 2 bases, the J end by 2 bases, with 7 bases between. CDR3 loop: CASSITVTYEQYF. CDR3 sequence (DNA): TGTGCCAGTAGTATAACGGTTACCTACGAGCAGTACTTC.

This chain uses TRBV27 with TRBJ2-1; 7 bases are shared with TRBD2. V lost 3 bases, J lost 7 bases, and 9 bases stayed unmatched. CDR3 length: 15 residues. Germline V gene data show CDR1 as MNHEY and CDR2 as SMNVEV (reference sequence). The CDR3 loop is CASSFITGGRNEQFF. The CDR3, as DNA: TGTGCCAGCAGTTTTATAACGGGAGGAAGAAATGAGCAGTTCTTC.

CDR3 region: CASSPAGRSYEQYF. CDR3 sequence (DNA): TGTGCCAGCTCACCAGCGGGGCGCTCCTACGAGCAGTACTTC. The J gene is TRBJ2-7, the V gene TRBV18, with a possible D match to TRBD2 (6 bases). Germline assignment: CDR1 KGHSH and CDR2 LQKENI. The CDR3 is 14 residues long. V was cut by 2 bases and J by 0 bases, with 8 bases left in between.

V gene TRBV7-6 combines with J gene TRBJ1-4, with TRBD1 identical over 7 bases. V lost 2 bases, J lost 6 bases, and 3 bases stayed unmatched. Germline V CDR1 and CDR2: SGHVS, FNYEAQ. The CDR3 is made up of 14 amino acids. CDR3 in amino acids: CASSLRDSDEKLFF. Here the CDR3 DNA reads TGTGCCAGCAGCTTAAGGGACAGTGATGAAAAACTGTTTTTT. Combining the CDR3 with reference TRBV7-6 and TRBJ1-4 gives the whole variable domain GAGVSQSPRYKVTKRGQDVALRCDPISGHVSLYWYRQALGQGPEFLTYFNYEAQQDKSGLPNDRFSAERPEGSISTLTIQRTEQRDSAMYRCASSLRDSDEKLFFGSGTQLSVL.

The chain uses TRBV27 and TRBJ2-7; the D gene is possibly TRBD1 (6 bases). The CDR3 sequence is 12 residues long. The V and J ends lost 8 bases and 6 bases respectively, with 14 bases between them. The V gene's germline CDR1 is MNHEY and CDR2 SMNVEV (reference sequence). In DNA, the CDR3 is TGTGCCAGCTCCCCTACAGGGCCCGAGCAGTACTTC. It specifies CASSPTGPEQYF.

The V call is TRBV7-8, the J call TRBJ1-5; D gene unclear. V was pared by 1 base and J by 7 bases, with 8 bases between. This CDR3 is 13 amino acids long. CDR1 and CDR2 (germline): SGHVS, FQNEAQ. This CDR3 reads CASSLGRAQPQHF. The CDR3 nucleotides are TGTGCCAGCAGCTTAGGGCGGGCCCAGCCCCAGCATTTT.

The rearrangement links TRBV7-9 to TRBJ1-1; 7 positions agree with TRBD1. Germline lookup yields CDR1 SEHNR and CDR2 FQNEAQ (reference sequence). The CDR3 is made up of 13 amino acids. V dropped 5 bases and J dropped 4; count of bases not matched to a gene: 4. This chain's CDR3 is CASSTRQGTEAFF. CDR3 nucleotide sequence: TGTGCCAGCAGCACCCGACAGGGCACTGAAGCTTTCTTT.

The chain uses TRBV9 and TRBJ1-3; a possible D gene is TRBD1 (6 bases). Germline CDR1 reads SGDLS; CDR2 reads YYNGEE. The CDR3 loop spans 15 amino acids. With 4 bases removed from V and 4 bases from J, the gap between germline ends came to 15 bases. The CDR3 sequence is CASSPGHFRGNTIYF. DNA of the CDR3: TGTGCCAGCAGCCCGGGACATTTTCGAGGAAACACCATATATTTT.

The genes are TRBV13 and TRBJ2-7; D unclear. Per the germline V gene, CDR1 is PRHDT and CDR2 is FYEKMQ (reference sequence). CDR3 size: 16 residues. Trimming took 4 bases from V and 0 from J, leaving 16 bases between them. CDR3 sequence: CASSSPSDSSSYEQYF. DNA of the CDR3: TGTGCCAGCAGCTCGCCCTCAGACTCGAGCTCCTACGAGCAGTACTTC.

The V gene is TRBV6-1, the J gene TRBJ2-1; D may match TRBD1 or TRBD2 (5 bases each). V lost 0 bases and J lost 7, with 19 bases in between. The germline gives CDR1 MNHNS, CDR2 SASEGT. The CDR3 extends over 17 amino acids. The CDR3 DNA is TGTGCCAGCAGTGAAGCGGCGGGTTGGGGGTCTAGTAATGAGCAGTTCTTC. Encoded protein: CASSEAAGWGSSNEQFF.

The rearrangement uses TRBV10-2 and TRBJ2-7, with a tentative D call TRBD2 (7 bases). Trimming removed 7 bases at V and 7 bases at J, with 14 bases between. The CDR3 totals 12 residues. The germline V gene has CDR1 WSHSY and CDR2 SAAADI. CDR3 amino acids: CASKGGGREQYF. CDR3 bases: TGCGCCAGCAAAGGGGGAGGGAGGGAGCAGTACTTC.

In this sample, this clone turned up once. The CDR3 coding sequence is TGTGCCAGCAGTAAACTCCTGGACAGGGGGTTGGCTGAAGCTTTCTTT. The encoded protein is CASSKLLDRGLAEAFF. The chain has TRBV27 and TRBJ1-1, with 10 bases identical to TRBD1. The V and J ends lost 5 bases and 6 bases, in that order; junction bases with no gene match: 12. Germline V gives CDR1 MNHEY, CDR2 SMNVEV (reference sequence). This CDR3 comprises 16 residues.

The chain links TRBV19 to TRBJ2-7, with D uncertain. V lost 5 bases and J 6 bases, leaving 17 bases between the germline ends. This CDR3 comprises 14 residues. In germline, CDR1 is LNHDA, CDR2 SQIVND (reference sequence). The CDR3 loop reads CASSHFGTPLEQYF. The CDR3, as DNA: TGTGCCAGTAGTCACTTCGGTACACCCCTCGAGCAGTACTTC.

This clone has just one count. The V call is TRBV6-1, the J call TRBJ1-4; D gene ambiguous. Per the germline V gene, CDR1 is MNHNS and CDR2 is SASEGT. The CDR3 contains 14 residues. The germline V and J ends were trimmed by 7 bases and 3 bases, with 12 bases remaining between them. In nucleotides, the CDR3 is TGTGCCAGCAAAAGGCCCCGCCCTAATGAAAAACTGTTTTTT. Its translation is CASKRPRPNEKLFF.

This chain connects TRBV27 to TRBJ1-1; maybe TRBD1 (5 bases). Between the trimmed V and J ends, which lost 2 bases and 5 bases, there was a span of 15 bases. The V gene's germline CDR1 is MNHEY and CDR2 SMNVEV (reference sequence). This CDR3 is 15 amino acids long. DNA for the CDR3: TGTGCCAGCAGTTTAAGTCGGGGGGGAACGACTGAAGCTTTCTTT. Translation: CASSLSRGGTTEAFF.

About this clone itself: This specimen includes other DNA sequences encoding the same CDR3. The gene calls are TRBV28 and TRBJ2-7, with D tentatively TRBD1 or TRBD2 (6 bases each). V lost 8 bases and J 1 base, leaving 9 bases between the germline ends. Germline CDR1 MDHEN, CDR2 SYDVKM. This CDR3 spans 12 amino acids. For the CDR3, the DNA is TGTGCCAGCGGAGGGGGTTCCTACGAGCAGTACTTC. Its translation: CASGGGSYEQYF.

This clone was seen once. This chain joins TRBV27 and TRBJ1-2; 7 nucleotides align to TRBD1. The ends lost 5 bases at V and 4 bases at J; junction bases unmatched: 10. The length of the CDR3 is 15 residues. Germline V gene data show CDR1 as MNHEY and CDR2 as SMNVEV (reference sequence). The CDR3 nucleotides read TGTGCCAGCAGTCCATATAGGGGACAGCCCTATGGCTACACCTTC. Protein sequence: CASSPYRGQPYGYTF.